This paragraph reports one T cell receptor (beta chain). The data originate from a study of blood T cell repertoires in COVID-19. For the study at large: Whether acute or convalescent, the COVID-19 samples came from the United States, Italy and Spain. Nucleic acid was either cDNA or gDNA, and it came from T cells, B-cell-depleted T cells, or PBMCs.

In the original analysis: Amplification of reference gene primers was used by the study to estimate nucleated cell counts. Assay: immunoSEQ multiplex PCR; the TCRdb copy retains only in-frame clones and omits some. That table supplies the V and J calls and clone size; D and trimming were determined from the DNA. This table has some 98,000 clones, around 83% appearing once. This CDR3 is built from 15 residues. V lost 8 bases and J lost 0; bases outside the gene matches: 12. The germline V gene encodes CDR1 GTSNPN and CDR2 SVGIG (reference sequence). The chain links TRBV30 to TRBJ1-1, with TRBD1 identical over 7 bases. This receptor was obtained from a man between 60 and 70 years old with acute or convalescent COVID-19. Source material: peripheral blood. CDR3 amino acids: CAAVPDRIMNTEAFF. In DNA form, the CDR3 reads TGTGCCGCCGTCCCGGACAGGATCATGAACACTGAAGCTTTCTTT.